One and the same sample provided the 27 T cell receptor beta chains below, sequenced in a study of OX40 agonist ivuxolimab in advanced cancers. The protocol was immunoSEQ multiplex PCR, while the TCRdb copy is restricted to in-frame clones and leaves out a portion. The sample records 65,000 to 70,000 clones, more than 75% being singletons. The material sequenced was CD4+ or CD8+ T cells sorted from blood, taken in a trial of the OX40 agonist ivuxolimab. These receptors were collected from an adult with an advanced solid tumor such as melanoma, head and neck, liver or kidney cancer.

CDR3 residues: CASSFGRISGNTIYF. CDR3 in DNA: TGTGCCAGCAGCTTCGGACGGATTTCTGGAAACACCATATATTTT. V is TRBV7-2 and J is TRBJ1-3, with unresolved D. This CDR3 has 15 residues. Germline CDR1 reads SGHTA; CDR2 reads FQGNSA. V shed 3 bases and J shed 1 base, with 10 bases lying between them.

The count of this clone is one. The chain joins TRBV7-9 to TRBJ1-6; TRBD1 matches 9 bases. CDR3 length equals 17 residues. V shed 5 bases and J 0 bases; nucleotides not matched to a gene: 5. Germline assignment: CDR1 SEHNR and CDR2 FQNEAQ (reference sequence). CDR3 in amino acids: CASSRGTGISYNSPLHF. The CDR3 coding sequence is TGTGCCAGCAGCCGCGGGACAGGGATCTCCTATAATTCACCCCTCCACTTT.

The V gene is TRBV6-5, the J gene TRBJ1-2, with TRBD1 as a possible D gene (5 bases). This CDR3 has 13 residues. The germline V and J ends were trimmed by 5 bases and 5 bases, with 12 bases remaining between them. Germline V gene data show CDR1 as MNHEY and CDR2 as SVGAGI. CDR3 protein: CASSPGGGYGYTF. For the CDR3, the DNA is TGTGCCAGCAGTCCGGGGGGAGGGTATGGCTACACCTTC.

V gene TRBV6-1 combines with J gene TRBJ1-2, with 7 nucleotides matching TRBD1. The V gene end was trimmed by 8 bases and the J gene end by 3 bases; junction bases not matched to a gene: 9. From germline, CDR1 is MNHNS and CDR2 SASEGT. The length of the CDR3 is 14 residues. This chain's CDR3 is CASFRQGRDYGYTF. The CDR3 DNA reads TGTGCCAGCTTTCGACAGGGTAGGGACTATGGCTACACCTTC.

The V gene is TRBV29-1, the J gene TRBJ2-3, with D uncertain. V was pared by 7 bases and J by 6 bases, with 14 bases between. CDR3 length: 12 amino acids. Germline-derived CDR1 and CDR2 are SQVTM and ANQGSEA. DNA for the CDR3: TGCAGCGCCCGATGGGGTCCCGATACGCAGTATTTT. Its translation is CSARWGPDTQYF.

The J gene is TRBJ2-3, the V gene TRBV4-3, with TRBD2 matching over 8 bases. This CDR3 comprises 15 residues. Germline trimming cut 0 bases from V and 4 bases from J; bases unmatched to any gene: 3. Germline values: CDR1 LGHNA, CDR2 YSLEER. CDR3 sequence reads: CASSQEGLVPDTQYF. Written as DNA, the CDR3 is TGCGCCAGCAGCCAAGAGGGACTAGTCCCAGATACGCAGTATTTT.

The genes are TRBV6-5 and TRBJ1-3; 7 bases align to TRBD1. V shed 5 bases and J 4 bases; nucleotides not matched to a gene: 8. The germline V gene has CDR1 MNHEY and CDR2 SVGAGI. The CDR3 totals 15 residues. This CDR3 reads CASSLDRVHGNTIYF. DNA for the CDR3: TGTGCCAGCAGTCTCGACAGGGTACACGGAAACACCATATATTTT.

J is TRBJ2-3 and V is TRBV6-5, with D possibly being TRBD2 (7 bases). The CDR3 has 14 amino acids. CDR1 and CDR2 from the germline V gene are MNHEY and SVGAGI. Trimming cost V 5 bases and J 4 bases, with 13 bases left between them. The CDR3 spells CASSRGAPADTQYF. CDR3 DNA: TGTGCCAGCAGTCGGGGGGCGCCCGCAGATACGCAGTATTTT.

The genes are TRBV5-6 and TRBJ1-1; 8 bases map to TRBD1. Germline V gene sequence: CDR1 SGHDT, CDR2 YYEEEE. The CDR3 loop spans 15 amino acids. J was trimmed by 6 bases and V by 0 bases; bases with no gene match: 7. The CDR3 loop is CASSLVGQGAAEAFF. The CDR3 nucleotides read TGTGCCAGCAGCTTGGTAGGGCAGGGGGCGGCTGAAGCTTTCTTT.

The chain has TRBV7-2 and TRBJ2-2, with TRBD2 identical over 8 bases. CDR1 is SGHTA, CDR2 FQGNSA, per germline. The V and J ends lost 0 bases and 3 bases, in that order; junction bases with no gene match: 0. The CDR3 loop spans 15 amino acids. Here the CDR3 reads CASSLALADTGELFF. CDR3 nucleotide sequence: TGTGCCAGCAGCTTAGCACTAGCGGACACCGGGGAGCTGTTTTTT.

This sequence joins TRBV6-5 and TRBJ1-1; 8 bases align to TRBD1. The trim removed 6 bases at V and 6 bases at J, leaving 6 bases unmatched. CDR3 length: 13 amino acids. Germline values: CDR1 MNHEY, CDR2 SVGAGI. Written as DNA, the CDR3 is TGTGCCAGCAGGTACGACAGGGGATCTGAAGCTTTCTTT. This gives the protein CASRYDRGSEAFF.

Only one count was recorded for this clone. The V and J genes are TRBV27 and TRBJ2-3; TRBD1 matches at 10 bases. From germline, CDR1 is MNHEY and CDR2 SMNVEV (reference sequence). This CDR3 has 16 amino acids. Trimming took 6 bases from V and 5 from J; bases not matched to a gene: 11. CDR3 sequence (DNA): TGTGCCAGCAGCCCATGGCGGGACAGGGGAGGAGATACGCAGTATTTT. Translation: CASSPWRDRGGDTQYF.

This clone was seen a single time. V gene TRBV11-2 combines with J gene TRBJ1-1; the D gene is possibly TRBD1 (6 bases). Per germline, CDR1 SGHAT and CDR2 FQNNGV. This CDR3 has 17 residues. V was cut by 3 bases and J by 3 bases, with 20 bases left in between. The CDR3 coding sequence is TGTGCCAGCAGCTTGCCCAGGGGAGGGTCTACGGACACTGAAGCTTTCTTT. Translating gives CASSLPRGGSTDTEAFF.

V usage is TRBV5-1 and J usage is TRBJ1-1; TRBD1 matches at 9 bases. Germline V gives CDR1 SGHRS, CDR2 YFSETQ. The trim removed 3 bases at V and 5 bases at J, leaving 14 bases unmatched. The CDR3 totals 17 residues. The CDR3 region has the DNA TGCGCCAGCAGCTCCACGGGACAGGGATACGGTAGGACTGAAGCTTTCTTT. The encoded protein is CASSSTGQGYGRTEAFF.

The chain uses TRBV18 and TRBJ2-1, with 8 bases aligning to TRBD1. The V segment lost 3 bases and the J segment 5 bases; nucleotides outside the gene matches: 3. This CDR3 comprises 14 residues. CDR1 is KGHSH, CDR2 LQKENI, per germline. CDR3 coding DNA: TGTGCCAGCTCACCGTCGACAGGGGACAATGAGCAGTTCTTC. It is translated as CASSPSTGDNEQFF.

The DNA of the CDR3 is TGTGCCAGCAAAGACAGGGAGAACACTGAAGCTTTCTTT. Amino acids: CASKDRENTEAFF. This chain joins TRBV2 and TRBJ1-1, with 7 bases that match TRBD1. With 7 bases clipped from V and 1 base from J, the junction kept 3 bases outside the gene matches. CDR3 size: 13 residues. CDR1 and CDR2 from the germline V gene are SNHLY and FYNNEI.

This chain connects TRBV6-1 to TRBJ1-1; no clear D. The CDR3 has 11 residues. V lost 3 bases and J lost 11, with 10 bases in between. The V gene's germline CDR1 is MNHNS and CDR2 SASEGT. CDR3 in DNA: TGTGCCAGCAGTGAGGACCATCGGGCTTTCTTT. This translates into CASSEDHRAFF.

CDR3 in amino acids: CASSVVGDRGYEQYF. In DNA, the CDR3 is TGTGCCAGCAGCGTAGTTGGGGACAGGGGTTACGAGCAGTACTTC. V is TRBV9 and J is TRBJ2-7, with 10 bases aligning to TRBD1. The CDR3 totals 15 residues. Looked up from germline, CDR1 is SGDLS and CDR2 is YYNGEE. With 0 bases clipped from V and 4 bases from J, the junction kept 4 bases outside the gene matches.

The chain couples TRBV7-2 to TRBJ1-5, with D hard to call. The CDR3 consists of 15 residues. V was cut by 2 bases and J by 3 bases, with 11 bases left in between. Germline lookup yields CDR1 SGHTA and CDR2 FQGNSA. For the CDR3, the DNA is TGTGCCAGCAGCTTATCCGGGCAGAACAATCAGCCCCAGCATTTT. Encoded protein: CASSLSGQNNQPQHF.

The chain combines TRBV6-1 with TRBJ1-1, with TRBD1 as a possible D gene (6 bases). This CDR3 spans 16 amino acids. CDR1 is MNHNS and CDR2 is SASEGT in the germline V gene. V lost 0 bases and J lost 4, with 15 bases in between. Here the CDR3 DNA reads TGTGCCAGCAGTGAAGCGCTCGACAGGATGGGCACTGAAGCTTTCTTT. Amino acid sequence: CASSEALDRMGTEAFF.

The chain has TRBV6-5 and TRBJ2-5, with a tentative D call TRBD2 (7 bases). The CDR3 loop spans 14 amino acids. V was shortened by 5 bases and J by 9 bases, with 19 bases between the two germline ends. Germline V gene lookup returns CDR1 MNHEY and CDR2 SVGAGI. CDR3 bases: TGTGCCAGCAGTGAAAGGGGGGGTCGCGGGGCCCAGTACTTC. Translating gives CASSERGGRGAQYF.

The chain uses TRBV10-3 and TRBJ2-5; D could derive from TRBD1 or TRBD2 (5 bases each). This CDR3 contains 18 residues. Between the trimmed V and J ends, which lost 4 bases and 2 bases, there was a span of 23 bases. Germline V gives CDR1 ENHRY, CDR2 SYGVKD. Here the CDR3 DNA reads TGTGCCATCAGTGCTCTCTATGGGGGAACGCCCGAGCAAGAGACCCAGTACTTC. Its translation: CAISALYGGTPEQETQYF.

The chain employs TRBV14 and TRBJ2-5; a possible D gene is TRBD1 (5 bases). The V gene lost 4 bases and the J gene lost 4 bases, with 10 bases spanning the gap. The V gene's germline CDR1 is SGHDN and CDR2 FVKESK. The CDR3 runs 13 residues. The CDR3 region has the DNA TGTGCCAGCAGCCGACAGATCCCAGAGACCCAGTACTTC. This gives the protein CASSRQIPETQYF.

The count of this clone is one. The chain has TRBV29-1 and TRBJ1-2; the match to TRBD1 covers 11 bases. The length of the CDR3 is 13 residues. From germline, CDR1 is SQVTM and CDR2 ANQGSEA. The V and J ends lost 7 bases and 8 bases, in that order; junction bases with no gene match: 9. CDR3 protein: CSAGDRGRGGYTF. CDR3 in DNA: TGCAGCGCAGGGGACAGGGGGAGAGGGGGCTACACCTTC.

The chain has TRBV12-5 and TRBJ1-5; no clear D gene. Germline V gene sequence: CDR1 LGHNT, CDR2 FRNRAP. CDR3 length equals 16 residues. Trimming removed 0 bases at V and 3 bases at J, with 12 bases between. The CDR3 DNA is TGTGCTAGTGGTTTGGTACGGGATGAGGCCAATCAGCCCCAGCATTTT. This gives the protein CASGLVRDEANQPQHF.

The CDR3 protein is CASSQDRARAATGELFF. CDR3 in DNA: TGCGCCAGCAGCCAAGATAGGGCCAGGGCGGCCACCGGGGAGCTGTTTTTT. The V and J genes are TRBV4-1 and TRBJ2-2, with D possibly being TRBD1 (5 bases). Germline values: CDR1 MGHRA, CDR2 YSYEKL. The germline V and J ends were trimmed by 0 bases and 4 bases, with 15 bases remaining between them. The CDR3 loop spans 17 amino acids.

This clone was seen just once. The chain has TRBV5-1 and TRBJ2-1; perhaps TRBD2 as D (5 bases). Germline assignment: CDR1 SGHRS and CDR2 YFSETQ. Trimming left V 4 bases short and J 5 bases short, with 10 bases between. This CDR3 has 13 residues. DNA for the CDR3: TGCGCCAGCAGCCAGGACTCAAACAATGAGCAGTTCTTC. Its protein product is CASSQDSNNEQFF.